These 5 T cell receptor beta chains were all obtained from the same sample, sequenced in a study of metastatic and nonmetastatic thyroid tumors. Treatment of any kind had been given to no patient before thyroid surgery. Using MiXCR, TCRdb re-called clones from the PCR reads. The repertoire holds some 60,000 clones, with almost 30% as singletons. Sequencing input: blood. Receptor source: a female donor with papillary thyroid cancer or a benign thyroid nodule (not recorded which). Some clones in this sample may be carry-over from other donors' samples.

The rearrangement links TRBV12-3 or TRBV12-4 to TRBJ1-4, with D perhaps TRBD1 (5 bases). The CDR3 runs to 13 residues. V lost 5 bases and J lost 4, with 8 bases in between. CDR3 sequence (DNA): TGTGCCAGCAGTCCGGGGGTTAATGAAAAACTGTTTTTT. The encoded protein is CASSPGVNEKLFF.

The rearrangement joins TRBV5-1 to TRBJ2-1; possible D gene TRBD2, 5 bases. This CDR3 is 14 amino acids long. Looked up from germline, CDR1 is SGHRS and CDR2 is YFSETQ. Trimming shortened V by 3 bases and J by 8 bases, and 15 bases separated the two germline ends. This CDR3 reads CASSYSGRGDEQFF. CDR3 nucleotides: TGCGCCAGCAGCTATAGTGGACGGGGAGATGAGCAGTTCTTC.

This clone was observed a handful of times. The CDR3 here is CASSLGVQGAYTEAFF. The DNA for the CDR3 is TGTGCCAGTAGTCTGGGGGTGCAGGGGGCGTACACTGAAGCTTTCTTT. The V gene is TRBV19, the J gene TRBJ1-1; 8 bases align to TRBD1. The V segment lost 5 bases and the J segment 3 bases; nucleotides outside the gene matches: 11. The CDR3 is 16 amino acids. Germline CDR1 and CDR2: LNHDA and SQIVND (reference sequence).

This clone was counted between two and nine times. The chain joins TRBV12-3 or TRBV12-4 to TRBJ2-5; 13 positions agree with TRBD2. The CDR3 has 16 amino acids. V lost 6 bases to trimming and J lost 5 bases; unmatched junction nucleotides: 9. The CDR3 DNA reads TGTGCCAGCAGCCAAACTAGCGGGGGGGCTCGGGAGACCCAGTACTTC. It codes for CASSQTSGGARETQYF.

CDR3: CASSLDWASGIYEQYF. CDR3 sequence (DNA): TGCGCCAGCAGCTTGGATTGGGCTAGCGGGATCTACGAGCAGTACTTC. V and J are TRBV5-1 and TRBJ2-7, with 9 bases identical to TRBD2. The CDR3 spans 16 residues. The germline gives CDR1 SGHRS, CDR2 YFSETQ. V was pared by 0 bases and J by 3 bases, with 7 bases of the junction left unmatched.